The rows below give T cell receptor beta chains drawn from one sample of a study of blood T cells in healthy people across ages. TCRdb re-derived calls from the 5' RACE reads in MiXCR, one entry per CDR3 protein. The sample consists of about a million distinct CDR3 sequences, roughly 51% of them appearing once. Sequencing was carried out using blood. These receptor sequences come from a woman aged 60-75 years in good health. Each CDR3 is given with its conserved first and last residue. A D gene is named only where the DNA matches it firmly. Clone sizes are given selectively: once, few, many, or a class where the clone is expanded.

D: -
size: -
J: TRBJ2-3
V: TRBV20-1
DNA: TGCAGTGCTCAAATTGGGGGACGCACAGATACGCAGTATTTT
CDR3: CSAQIGGRTDTQYF

D: -
size: -
J: TRBJ1-5
V: TRBV27
DNA: TGTGCCAGCAGTTTATTCGGGACAAATAGCAATCAGCCCCAGCATTTT
CDR3: CASSLFGTNSNQPQHF

D: -
size: -
J: TRBJ2-5
V: TRBV25-1
DNA: TGTGCCAGCAGTGGGTGGACTACCCCTATGACCCAGTACTTC
CDR3: CASSGWTTPMTQYF

D: TRBD2
size: few
J: TRBJ2-7
V: TRBV7-9
DNA: TGTGCCAGCAGCGGCGGGACCTCTCGGGCTAGCGGGAGGGAAAACGAGCAGTACTTC
CDR3: CASSGGTSRASGRENEQYF

D: -
size: -
J: TRBJ2-1
V: TRBV29-1
DNA: TGCAGCGTCCCGCATTTGACAGGAGTTTACAATGAGCAGTTCTTC
CDR3: CSVPHLTGVYNEQFF

D: -
size: -
J: TRBJ2-1
V: TRBV11-2
DNA: TGTGCCAGCAGCTTAGAAAATGTGAGATCGCAGTTCTTC
CDR3: CASSLENVRSQFF

D: -
size: few
J: TRBJ2-5
V: TRBV29-1
DNA: TGCAGCGTTAGGAGAGCGGCCGTGGAGACCCAGTACTTC
CDR3: CSVRRAAVETQYF

D: -
size: -
J: TRBJ2-7
V: TRBV5-1
DNA: TGCGCCAGCAGAACAGGGCTCTCGGGGGACGAGCAGTACTTC
CDR3: CASRTGLSGDEQYF

D: TRBD2
size: -
J: TRBJ2-3
V: TRBV7-3
DNA: TGTGCCAGCAGCTTAATGGGACTAGGGGGCACAGATACGCAGTATTTT
CDR3: CASSLMGLGGTDTQYF

D: -
size: once
J: TRBJ1-2
V: TRBV20-1
DNA: TGCAGTGCTCAGTCCCGAGGCAGTAATGGCTACACCTTC
CDR3: CSAQSRGSNGYTF

D: -
size: -
J: TRBJ1-1
V: TRBV20-1
DNA: TGCAGTGCTATTTCACAGGGTTCGGGGGAAGCTTTCTTT
CDR3: CSAISQGSGEAFF

D: -
size: many
J: TRBJ2-5
V: TRBV6-2/TRBV6-3
DNA: TGTGCCAGCAGTTATCGCGGGACAGTGGGAGAGACCCAGTACTTC
CDR3: CASSYRGTVGETQYF

D: -
size: -
J: TRBJ2-7
V: TRBV28
DNA: TGTGCCAGCACCGCGGGGCTCTACGAGCAGTACTTC
CDR3: CASTAGLYEQYF

D: TRBD2
size: -
J: TRBJ2-5
V: TRBV20-1
DNA: TGCAGTGGGACTAGAGGTCAAGAGACCCAGTACTTC
CDR3: CSGTRGQETQYF

D: -
size: -
J: TRBJ1-6
V: TRBV10-3
DNA: TGTGCCATCAGTGGGTGGAGTTCACCCCTCCACTTT
CDR3: CAISGWSSPLHF

D: -
size: -
J: TRBJ1-5
V: TRBV21-1
DNA: TGTGCCAGCAGCAAAGTTGGACAGGGAGATCAGCCCCAGCATTTT
CDR3: CASSKVGQGDQPQHF

D: -
size: -
J: TRBJ2-1
V: TRBV7-2
DNA: TGTGCCAGCAGCTTAGCGGCAGGCCGCCTATACAATGAGCAGTTCTTC
CDR3: CASSLAAGRLYNEQFF

D: -
size: -
J: TRBJ2-1
V: TRBV4-3
DNA: TGCGCCAGCAGCCAAAACCGGGACTTCTACAATGAGCAGTTCTTC
CDR3: CASSQNRDFYNEQFF

D: -
size: -
J: TRBJ1-5
V: TRBV5-5
DNA: TGTGCCAGCAGCTTGGACCCGGGACTGAGCAATCAGCCCCAGCATTTT
CDR3: CASSLDPGLSNQPQHF

D: TRBD2
size: -
J: TRBJ2-7
V: TRBV7-9
DNA: TGTGCCGCGGGAGGCGCCGGTTCCTACGAGCAGTACTTC
CDR3: CAAGGAGSYEQYF

D: TRBD2
size: -
J: TRBJ2-3
V: TRBV6-5
DNA: TGTGCCAGCAGTTACTCTAGCGGGCTAAGCACAGATACGCAGTATTTT
CDR3: CASSYSSGLSTDTQYF

D: -
size: few
J: TRBJ2-7
V: TRBV7-8
DNA: TGTGCCAGCAGTTTCCGGGACCCTAATTGGTACGAGCAGTACTTC
CDR3: CASSFRDPNWYEQYF

D: -
size: few
J: TRBJ2-7
V: TRBV6-2/TRBV6-3
DNA: TGTGCCAGCAGTTACTCTTTGGGGGCTTCCGAGCAGTACTTC
CDR3: CASSYSLGASEQYF

D: -
size: -
J: TRBJ2-3
V: TRBV28
DNA: TGTGCCAGCAGTTTACTAGGGGACAACACAGATACGCAGTATTTT
CDR3: CASSLLGDNTDTQYF

D: TRBD1
size: -
J: TRBJ2-5
V: TRBV28
DNA: TGTGCCATCGTTCTAGGACAGGGGGTTGGAGAGACCCAGTACTTC
CDR3: CAIVLGQGVGETQYF

D: TRBD2
size: -
J: TRBJ2-1
V: TRBV5-1
DNA: TGCGCCAGCAGCTTCCAGACTAGCGCAAATGAGCAGTTCTTC
CDR3: CASSFQTSANEQFF

D: -
size: -
J: TRBJ2-1
V: TRBV6-5
DNA: TGTGCCAGCAGTTACTCTCTAGCAGCATCTCTTTACAATGAGCAGTTCTTC
CDR3: CASSYSLAASLYNEQFF

D: -
size: -
J: TRBJ1-1
V: TRBV15
DNA: TGTGCCACCAGCAGAGAATTATTGAACACTGAAGCTTTCTTT
CDR3: CATSRELLNTEAFF

D: -
size: -
J: TRBJ1-1
V: TRBV9
DNA: TGTGCCAGCAGCCCTATCGAGGGGGGCGTCACTGAAGCTTTCTTT
CDR3: CASSPIEGGVTEAFF

D: TRBD2
size: -
J: TRBJ2-3
V: TRBV5-1
DNA: TGCGCCAGCAGCCCTTTAGCGATATCGGGACTAGCGGGACCATCAGTCACAGATACGCAGTATTTT
CDR3: CASSPLAISGLAGPSVTDTQYF

D: TRBD1
size: -
J: TRBJ2-5
V: TRBV28
DNA: TGTGCCAGCCAGTCGGCCCTCTTCAGGGACAGGGAACAAGAGACCCAGTACTTC
CDR3: CASQSALFRDREQETQYF

D: TRBD2
size: -
J: TRBJ2-3
V: TRBV28
DNA: TGTGCCAGCAGTACCTGGACTAGCTACACGCAGTATTTT
CDR3: CASSTWTSYTQYF

D: TRBD1
size: few
J: TRBJ1-5
V: TRBV20-1
DNA: TGCAGTGCTAGGACAGGGAATTACCATAGCAATCAGCCCCAGCATTTT
CDR3: CSARTGNYHSNQPQHF

D: TRBD2
size: -
J: TRBJ2-1
V: TRBV29-1
DNA: TGCAGCGTTGTATTGGGAACGTTAGCGGGAGGGAGACAGTTCTTC
CDR3: CSVVLGTLAGGRQFF

D: -
size: few
J: TRBJ2-1
V: TRBV29-1
DNA: TGCAGCCCCCGGAGGGAAAATGAGCAGTTCTTC
CDR3: CSPRRENEQFF

D: -
size: many
J: TRBJ2-7
V: TRBV2
DNA: TGTGCCAGCAGCCAAAAAACCGTGCAGTACTTC
CDR3: CASSQKTVQYF

D: TRBD2
size: once
J: TRBJ2-1
V: TRBV27
DNA: TGTGCCAGCAGTTTCGAGGGAGGGTTCCCAAATGAGCAGTTCTTC
CDR3: CASSFEGGFPNEQFF

D: TRBD2
size: -
J: TRBJ2-7
V: TRBV7-8
DNA: TGTGCCAGCAGCTTACCAACTAGCGGATTAACCTACGAGCAGTACTTC
CDR3: CASSLPTSGLTYEQYF

D: TRBD2
size: few
J: TRBJ2-5
V: TRBV4-2
DNA: TGTGCCAGCAGCCAAGACGGAGGGGCGGGAGGGCAAGAGACCCAGTACTTC
CDR3: CASSQDGGAGGQETQYF

D: TRBD1
size: -
J: TRBJ2-7
V: TRBV4-1
DNA: TGCGCCAGCAGCCTAATGGGACAGGGGAAGGTCGAGCAGTACTTC
CDR3: CASSLMGQGKVEQYF

D: -
size: -
J: TRBJ2-7
V: TRBV14
DNA: TGTGCCAGCAGACCGTCGTCTGGCGGCCGCTACGAGCAGTACTTC
CDR3: CASRPSSGGRYEQYF

D: -
size: few
J: TRBJ2-7
V: TRBV4-3
DNA: TGCGCCAGCAGCCAAAGTGTTTTAGTCCCCTACGAGCAGTACTTC
CDR3: CASSQSVLVPYEQYF

D: TRBD1
size: few
J: TRBJ1-2
V: TRBV4-1
DNA: TGCGCCAGCAGCCAAGAATTGGACAGGGGACTTTTTGACTATGGCTACACCTTC
CDR3: CASSQELDRGLFDYGYTF

D: -
size: -
J: TRBJ2-7
V: TRBV27
DNA: TGTGCCAGCGCCCCTCGGGTTGTCTACGAGCAGTACTTC
CDR3: CASAPRVVYEQYF

D: TRBD1
size: -
J: TRBJ2-7
V: TRBV11-2
DNA: TGTGCCAGCAGCGGAGGGACAGGGGCCTACGAGCAGTACTTC
CDR3: CASSGGTGAYEQYF

D: TRBD2
size: -
J: TRBJ2-3
V: TRBV14
DNA: TGTGCCAGCAGCCGACCGGGACTAGCGGGAGGGCCGTCAGATACGCAGTATTTT
CDR3: CASSRPGLAGGPSDTQYF

D: TRBD2
size: -
J: TRBJ2-1
V: TRBV12-3/TRBV12-4
DNA: TGTGCCAGCACTCCCACTAGCGCCCCTCGGAATGAGCAGTTCTTC
CDR3: CASTPTSAPRNEQFF

D: -
size: -
J: TRBJ2-7
V: TRBV27
DNA: TGTGCCAGCAGTTTCATTGGCAGACTCTCCTACGAGCAGTACTTC
CDR3: CASSFIGRLSYEQYF